This T cell receptor beta chain derives from a study of blood T cell repertoires in COVID-19. The wider study: Samples came from the United States, Italy and Spain, spanning acute and convalescent COVID-19. From T cells, B-cell-depleted T cells, or PBMCs came the material, which was cDNA or gDNA.

Original processing methods: The assay estimated nucleated cells by amplifying reference gene primers. TCRdb's copy holds only in-frame clones and misses some; the assay was immunoSEQ multiplex PCR. V and J calls plus clone size are reproduced from that table; the DNA served to infer D and trimming. The data hold hundreds of thousands of clones, with almost 90% observed a single time. The Seattle patients, enrolled during active infection, were followed longitudinally. Per germline, CDR1 KGHSH and CDR2 LQKENI. The CDR3 is made up of 15 amino acids. The J segment lost 7 bases and the V segment lost 6 bases, leaving 12 bases of the junction unmatched.

Sequencing was carried out using peripheral blood. The TCR was taken from a woman between 65 and 79 years old with COVID-19, enrolled during active disease. The V gene is TRBV18, the J gene TRBJ2-1; 7 nucleotides line up with TRBD1. CDR3 nucleotides: TGTGCCAGCTCCGCGTCTCGGACAGGTTGGAATGAGCAGTTCTTC. Translating gives CASSASRTGWNEQFF. The entire variable domain, with the rest obtained from reference TRBV18 and TRBJ2-1, is as follows: NAGVMQNPRHLVRRRGQEARLRCSPMKGHSHVYWYRQLPEEGLKFMVYLQKENIIDESGMPKERFSAEFPKEGPSILRIQQVVRGDSAAYFCASSASRTGWNEQFFGPGTRLTVL.